The 25 T cell receptor beta chains listed next were all sequenced from one sample in a study of OX40 agonist ivuxolimab in advanced cancers. Method: immunoSEQ multiplex PCR; TCRdb's copy keeps in-frame clones and lacks some. The table lists approximately 76,000 clones, 92% of them singletons. Sample: CD4+ or CD8+ T cells sorted from blood, taken in a trial of the OX40 agonist ivuxolimab. These receptors were taken from an adult with an advanced solid tumor such as melanoma, head and neck, liver or kidney cancer.

Concerning this clone: One end of the junction is discordant with germline, which a read error may explain. This chain uses TRBV7-2 with TRBJ2-7; possibly TRBD1 or TRBD2 for D (5 bases each). Looked up from germline, CDR1 is SGHTA and CDR2 is FQGNSA. This CDR3 contains 13 residues. CDR3 DNA sequence: TGTGCCAGCAGCTCTCCGGGACGAGCAGAGCGGAACTTC. It codes for CASSSPGRAERNF. The full variable domain, in which reference TRBV7-2 and TRBJ2-7 provide the parts outside the CDR3, is GAGVSQSPSNKVTEKGKDVELRCDPISGHTALYWYRQSLGQGLEFLIYFQGNSAPDKSGLPSDRFSAERTGGSVSTLTIQRTQQEDSAVYLCASSSPGRAERNFGPGTRLTVT.

V and J are TRBV7-9 and TRBJ2-5, with 10 bases lining up with TRBD2. The CDR3 extends over 15 amino acids. V lost 6 bases and J lost 2; bases outside the gene matches: 6. The germline V gene encodes CDR1 SEHNR and CDR2 FQNEAQ (reference sequence). DNA of the CDR3: TGTGCCAGCAGGGACCTTAGCGGGGGGCAAGAGACCCAGTACTTC. Protein product: CASRDLSGGQETQYF.

This chain joins TRBV2 and TRBJ2-3, with D tentatively TRBD1 (6 bases). This CDR3 has 14 residues. Trimming left V 7 bases short and J 3 bases short, with 14 bases between. Germline-derived CDR1 and CDR2 are SNHLY and FYNNEI. The CDR3 DNA is TGTGCCAGCACCCACAGGGAACGGACAGATACGCAGTATTTT. Its protein is CASTHRERTDTQYF.

This chain joins TRBV13 and TRBJ2-3, with D perhaps being TRBD1 or TRBD2 (5 bases each). The germline CDR1 and CDR2 sequences are PRHDT and FYEKMQ (reference sequence). The CDR3 is made up of 16 amino acids. The V gene lost 5 bases and the J gene lost 2 bases, with 17 bases spanning the gap. The CDR3 loop is CASSRPRGGPTDTQYF. The CDR3, as DNA: TGTGCCAGCAGCCGCCCCCGGGGCGGACCCACAGATACGCAGTATTTT.

The chain couples TRBV4-2 to TRBJ2-5; 8 nucleotides match TRBD1. Matching the DNA end better, TRBJ2-7 makes the J call doubtful. The CDR3 contains 16 residues. Germline CDR1 is LGHNA and CDR2 is YNFKEQ. The CDR3 region is CASSQEIRGREYEQYF. CDR3 bases: TGTGCCAGCAGCCAAGAGATCAGGGGGCGAGAGTACGAGCAGTACTTC.

This clone was observed a single time. The rearrangement uses TRBV4-3 and TRBJ2-7; D perhaps matches TRBD1 (6 bases). Trimming removed 3 bases at V and 6 bases at J, with 15 bases between. Germline assignment: CDR1 LGHNA and CDR2 YSLEER. The CDR3 covers 14 residues. CDR3 coding DNA: TGCGCCAGCAGCCATTTCCCGGGACACACCGAGCAGTACTTC. The encoded protein is CASSHFPGHTEQYF.

The J gene is TRBJ1-1, the V gene TRBV11-2; D unclear. Trimming left V 5 bases short and J 8 bases short, with 18 bases between. This CDR3 region has 14 residues. Germline CDR1 reads SGHAT; CDR2 reads FQNNGV. CDR3 nucleotide sequence: TGTGCCAGCAGCCTACCGTCGGGGAGAGGGGAAGCTTTCTTT. Translated, it gives CASSLPSGRGEAFF.

The chain uses TRBV19 and TRBJ1-5; a possible D gene is TRBD1 (6 bases). Germline assignment: CDR1 LNHDA and CDR2 SQIVND (reference sequence). The CDR3 contains 18 residues. V was pared by 0 bases and J by 0 bases, with 15 bases between. The CDR3 bases are TGTGCCAGTAGTATAGACCATAGACAGGCTTATAGCAATCAGCCCCAGCATTTT. It specifies CASSIDHRQAYSNQPQHF.

This clone was recorded only once. J is TRBJ1-4 and V is TRBV11-1, with D tentatively TRBD1 (6 bases). The germline gives CDR1 SGHAT, CDR2 FQDESV (reference sequence). Trimming cost V 4 bases and J 5 bases, with 11 bases left between them. The CDR3 runs to 14 residues. CDR3 protein: CASSSDRWNEKLFF. CDR3 sequence (DNA): TGTGCCAGCAGCTCCGACAGGTGGAATGAAAAACTGTTTTTT. The entire variable domain, with the rest obtained from reference TRBV11-1 and TRBJ1-4, is as follows: EAEVAQSPRYKITEKSQAVAFWCDPISGHATLYWYRQILGQGPELLVQFQDESVVDDSQLPKDRFSAERLKGVDSTLKIQPAELGDSAMYLCASSSDRWNEKLFFGSGTQLSVL.

The gene calls are TRBV4-1 and TRBJ2-3; D gene ambiguous. V lost 5 bases and J 0 bases, leaving 12 bases between the germline ends. There are 15 residues in the CDR3. Germline V gene lookup returns CDR1 MGHRA and CDR2 YSYEKL. The CDR3, as DNA: TGCGCCAGCAGCGCTACCCGATCTAGCACAGATACGCAGTATTTT. It is translated as CASSATRSSTDTQYF.

The V gene is TRBV19, the J gene TRBJ1-3, with 7 bases identical to TRBD1. The CDR3 is 14 residues long. Germline CDR1 reads LNHDA; CDR2 reads SQIVND (reference sequence). The V and J ends lost 7 bases and 4 bases, in that order; junction bases with no gene match: 7. The chain's CDR3 is CASTTGVLGNTIYF. CDR3 in DNA: TGTGCCAGTACTACAGGGGTTTTGGGAAACACCATATATTTT.

This clone was recorded once. The chain joins TRBV29-1 to TRBJ1-2; D may be TRBD1 (5 bases). Germline V gene data show CDR1 as SQVTM and CDR2 as ANQGSEA. The CDR3 has 10 residues. Trimming pared 7 bases from V and 6 bases from J, leaving 9 bases between. CDR3 residues: CSAPGDGYTF. Here the CDR3 DNA reads TGCAGCGCCCCGGGGGATGGCTACACCTTC.

V usage is TRBV27 and J usage is TRBJ2-7, with 9 bases identical to TRBD2. The CDR3 runs 16 residues. V lost 3 bases, J lost 0 bases, and 6 bases stayed unmatched. CDR1 and CDR2 from the germline V gene are MNHEY and SMNVEV (reference sequence). The CDR3 reads CASSFSSGTLSYEQYF. The CDR3 coding sequence is TGTGCCAGCAGTTTTTCTAGCGGGACGCTCTCCTACGAGCAGTACTTC.

The rearrangement links TRBV9 to TRBJ2-7; 7 nucleotides agree with TRBD1. V lost 3 bases and J lost 4; bases outside the gene matches: 4. CDR1 SGDLS and CDR2 YYNGEE come from the germline V gene. The CDR3 has 13 amino acids. CDR3 DNA sequence: TGTGCCAGCAGCGCCGGGACAGAATACGAGCAGTACTTC. It codes for CASSAGTEYEQYF.

The rearrangement links TRBV4-3 to TRBJ1-1, with no clear D. Deletions cut 0 bases from V and 1 base from J, with 12 bases between. The CDR3 loop spans 16 amino acids. Germline lookup yields CDR1 LGHNA and CDR2 YSLEER. The CDR3 DNA is TGCGCCAGCAGCCAAGACCCCGCGGACCAGAACACTGAAGCTTTCTTT. Residues: CASSQDPADQNTEAFF.

The rearrangement joins TRBV4-2 to TRBJ2-2, with TRBD1 as a possible D gene (5 bases). This CDR3 has 13 amino acids. Germline V CDR1 and CDR2: LGHNA, YNFKEQ. V dropped 3 bases and J dropped 5 bases, with 7 bases sitting between them. The CDR3 DNA follows: TGTGCCAGCAGCCACCAGGGTACCGGGGAGCTGTTTTTT. Its translation is CASSHQGTGELFF.

This chain joins TRBV4-1 and TRBJ2-6; no definite D call. Germline V gene sequence: CDR1 MGHRA, CDR2 YSYEKL. Trimming pared 1 base from V and 8 bases from J, leaving 9 bases between. CDR3 length equals 14 residues. This CDR3 is CASSQAVGPNVLTF. The CDR3 region has the DNA TGCGCCAGCAGCCAAGCCGTCGGGCCCAACGTCCTGACTTTC.

The chain carries TRBV9 and TRBJ2-5; D gene ambiguous. CDR3 size: 11 residues. The V end lost 7 bases, the J end lost 5 bases, and 9 bases lay between the germline ends. The germline CDR1 and CDR2 sequences are SGDLS and YYNGEE. This CDR3 is CASGFGETQYF. The CDR3 DNA sequence: TGTGCCAGCGGGTTTGGGGAGACCCAGTACTTC.

The chain carries TRBV7-8 and TRBJ1-6, with 10 bases fitting TRBD1. The V gene's germline CDR1 is SGHVS and CDR2 FQNEAQ. V was clipped by 3 bases and J by 5 bases; unmatched bases: 10. The CDR3 runs 18 residues. CDR3 amino acids: CASSFTVSGTGDNSPLHF. The CDR3 nucleotides are TGTGCCAGCAGCTTCACCGTCTCGGGGACAGGGGATAATTCACCCCTCCACTTT.

V and J are TRBV4-3 and TRBJ2-7; 8 bases align to TRBD2. Germline loops: CDR1 LGHNA, CDR2 YSLEER. V shed 3 bases and J 3 bases; nucleotides not matched to a gene: 7. The length of the CDR3 is 15 residues. The CDR3 DNA reads TGCGCCAGCAGCCAGATAGCGGGGCAGATCTACGAGCAGTACTTC. It encodes CASSQIAGQIYEQYF.

In this sample, this clone turned up once. Germline and junction disagree at one end, which may indicate a read error. This chain uses TRBV5-7 with TRBJ2-3; D not resolved. TRBV5-7 is noted as an ORF with a role that remains uncertain. The CDR3 sequence is 15 residues long. Here the CDR3 reads CVSTPRLTSLDTQYF. Here the CDR3 DNA reads TGTGTCAGCACCCCTCGGTTAACATCGCTAGATACGCAGTATTTT.

The chain employs TRBV9 and TRBJ1-6; 7 bases are shared with TRBD1. The germline V gene has CDR1 SGDLS and CDR2 YYNGEE. This CDR3 contains 15 residues. The V gene end was trimmed by 5 bases and the J gene end by 9 bases; junction bases not matched to a gene: 11. The CDR3 is CASRASTGEGSPLHF. The CDR3 coding sequence is TGTGCCAGCAGGGCTTCCACAGGGGAAGGTTCACCCCTCCACTTT.

The V gene is TRBV5-4, the J gene TRBJ1-2, with 8 bases fitting TRBD1. Per germline, CDR1 SGHNT and CDR2 YYREEE (reference sequence). This CDR3 has 14 residues. V lost 3 bases to trimming and J lost 2 bases; unmatched junction nucleotides: 3. The CDR3 region is CASSSTGVNYGYTF. The CDR3 region has the DNA TGTGCCAGCAGCTCGACAGGGGTAAACTATGGCTACACCTTC.

The chain employs TRBV9 and TRBJ2-7; TRBD2 is a possible D gene (8 bases). Germline V gives CDR1 SGDLS, CDR2 YYNGEE. Trimming took off 3 bases at V and 0 bases at J, with 16 bases between the two ends. CDR3 size: 16 residues. The CDR3 is CASSGNSGDSSYEQYF. Here the CDR3 DNA reads TGTGCCAGCAGCGGGAATAGCGGGGACAGCTCCTACGAGCAGTACTTC.

CDR3 region: CASPRGGAETQYF. CDR3 nucleotides: TGTGCCAGCCCGCGGGGGGGCGCAGAGACCCAGTACTTC. The genes are TRBV2 and TRBJ2-5, with TRBD2 identical over 9 bases. This CDR3 contains 13 residues. Germline V gene lookup returns CDR1 SNHLY and CDR2 FYNNEI. J gave up 4 bases and V 8 bases, and 5 bases lay outside the gene matches.